This T cell receptor (beta chain) is from a study of T-cell memory formation after mild COVID-19. Study in general: For the most part, TCR clusters were specific to one donor. The study's findings and limits: Detection of some responders pre-infection suggested pre-existing cross-reactive memory T cells participated. Clonal second-wave expansions that peaked on day 37 had unconfirmed SARS-CoV-2 specificity. Contracting CD4+ clones were located mainly in CM and EM, and CD8+ clones in EMRA.

TCRdb used MiXCR to reprocess the 5' RACE reads, holding one entry per CDR3 protein. This table has about 500,000 distinct CDR3 sequences, just over 20% appearing once. Trimming shortened V by 5 bases and J by 3 bases, and 12 bases separated the two germline ends. Looked up from germline, CDR1 is SGHRS and CDR2 is YFSETQ. CDR3 length: 14 residues. Only a few counts were recorded for this clonotype. Its matching antigen is unknown. The receptor's source is an adult woman who had mild COVID-19 (a few samples of this study predate the infection). Cell type and time point are not known. This rearrangement joins TRBV5-1 to TRBJ2-1; D gene ambiguous. Sequencing was done on a sample of PBMCs or a T cell subset sorted from them (not recorded which). In DNA, the CDR3 is TGCGCCAGCAGTACGCAGGTGGGCTACAATGAGCAGTTCTTC. This sequence encodes CASSTQVGYNEQFF.